The present entry profiles one T cell receptor (beta chain) with its context. Its antigen remains unknown. By flow cytometry, patients selected for sequencing had shown an expansion of CD8+CD57+ cells. Every patient had severe acquired aplastic anemia. The data belong to a study of CD8+CD57+ T cells in acquired aplastic anemia. Overall study findings and caveats: Between patients and controls, twenty-nine CD8+ CDR3 sequences were found in common.

According to the study, genomic DNA was the template for TCR beta VDJ and CDR3 profiling. Each CDR3 protein gets one entry after TCRdb re-called the reads with MiXCR. The data contain approximately 180,000 distinct CDR3 sequences, less than 65% of them singletons. Trimming cost V 6 bases and J 0 bases; bases outside gene matches: 9. This CDR3 region has 18 residues. Germline CDR1 ENHRY, CDR2 SYGVKD. The sequence was collected from a human donor with aplastic anemia. Sequencing was performed on sorted CD4+, CD8+, or CD8+CD57+ T cells (not recorded which) from PBMCs. The V call is TRBV10-3, the J call TRBJ2-6, with 9 nucleotides matching TRBD2. The CDR3: CAISGAGGGSSGANVLTF. DNA for the CDR3: TGTGCCATCAGCGGTGCGGGGGGGGGAAGCTCTGGGGCCAACGTCCTGACTTTC.